The 21 T cell receptor beta chains below come from one sample, sequenced in a study of CD8+ T cells in alopecia areata. After isolation, RNA underwent reverse transcription to generate cDNA as the sequencing template. The assay was immunoSEQ multiplex PCR, and TCRdb's table has in-frame clones only and misses some. The sample lists about 130,000 clones, roughly 61% occurring once. The source material was CD4+ T cells sorted from blood, sampled at week 0. These TCRs come from a human donor with alopecia areata.

The V gene is TRBV27, the J gene TRBJ2-2, with D unclear. Trimming took 2 bases from V and 0 from J, leaving 7 bases between them. CDR3 size: 15 residues. The V gene's germline CDR1 is MNHEY and CDR2 SMNVEV (reference sequence). CDR3 bases: TGTGCCAGCAGTTTAGCCGGCGCGAACACCGGGGAGCTGTTTTTT. This gives the protein CASSLAGANTGELFF.

The sample holds a few counts of this clone. The J gene is TRBJ2-1, the V gene TRBV7-3; 9 positions agree with TRBD2. The trim removed 1 base at V and 1 base at J, leaving 20 bases unmatched. Germline CDR1 is SGHTA and CDR2 is FQGTGA. The CDR3 is 22 amino acids. CDR3 DNA sequence: TGTGCCAGCAGCTTAAATGGGCCCGTTTGGATAGCGGGGGTGCCATCCTACAATGAGCAGTTCTTC. This codes for CASSLNGPVWIAGVPSYNEQFF.

This chain links TRBV5-1 with TRBJ2-7, with TRBD2 matching over 14 bases. Germline trimming cut 4 bases from V and 6 bases from J; bases unmatched to any gene: 9. The CDR3 length is 16 residues. The germline V gene encodes CDR1 SGHRS and CDR2 YFSETQ. The CDR3 region is CASSKGLAGGPGEQYF. In DNA form, the CDR3 reads TGCGCCAGCAGCAAAGGACTAGCGGGGGGTCCTGGCGAGCAGTACTTC.

This clone was seen just once. V usage is TRBV30 and J usage is TRBJ1-1; TRBD1 might be the D (5 bases). The CDR3 totals 15 residues. Germline CDR1 is GTSNPN and CDR2 is SVGIG (reference sequence). V lost 2 bases, J lost 8 bases, and 21 bases lay in between. For the CDR3, the DNA is TGTGCCTGGAGTCCACCGAAACTAGGGGATTCGGAAGCTTTCTTT. Its protein is CAWSPPKLGDSEAFF. The variable domain in full, with the rest retrieved from reference TRBV30 and TRBJ1-1, is SQTIHQWPATLVQPVGSPLSLECTVEGTSNPNLYWYRQAAGRGLQLLFYSVGIGQISSEVPQNLSASRPQDRQFILSSKKLLLSDSGFYLCAWSPPKLGDSEAFFGQGTRLTVV.

The V call is TRBV18, the J call TRBJ2-3; 7 bases align to TRBD2. CDR3 length: 18 residues. Germline V CDR1 and CDR2: KGHSH, LQKENI. The V and J ends lost 3 bases and 2 bases, in that order; junction bases with no gene match: 14. This chain's CDR3 is CASSPPREGGAPTDTQYF. The CDR3 DNA reads TGTGCCAGCTCACCTCCGAGGGAGGGCGGGGCACCCACAGATACGCAGTATTTT.

The V gene is TRBV25-1, the J gene TRBJ1-5, with D possibly being TRBD1 (5 bases). Between the trimmed V and J ends, which lost 8 bases and 0 bases, there was a span of 11 bases. Germline V gene lookup returns CDR1 MGHDK and CDR2 SYGVNS. The CDR3 contains 14 residues. DNA for the CDR3: TGTGCCAGCTCCGGGACGGATAGCAATCAGCCCCAGCATTTT. Its protein product is CASSGTDSNQPQHF. The whole variable domain, filled in from reference TRBV25-1 and TRBJ1-5, reads EADIYQTPRYLVIGTGKKITLECSQTMGHDKMYWYQQDPGMELHLIHYSYGVNSTEKGDLSSESTVSRIRTEHFPLTLESARPSHTSQYLCASSGTDSNQPQHFGDGTRLSIL.

The chain uses TRBV30 and TRBJ1-2; D uncertain. CDR1 is GTSNPN and CDR2 is SVGIG in the germline V gene (reference sequence). The CDR3 loop spans 14 amino acids. Trimming took off 4 bases at V and 0 bases at J, with 12 bases between the two ends. CDR3 coding DNA: TGTGCCTGGACCCCTACCCCTGCTAACTATGGCTACACCTTC. It translates to CAWTPTPANYGYTF.

The rearrangement uses TRBV7-9 and TRBJ2-5; 11 nucleotides match TRBD2. The CDR3 totals 17 residues. Losses at the gene ends were 5 bases for V and 0 bases for J; bases not matched to a gene: 8. CDR1 and CDR2 (germline): SEHNR, FQNEAQ (reference sequence). The CDR3 DNA follows: TGTGCCAGCAGCCCCGGGACTAGCGGAGTCAACCAAGAGACCCAGTACTTC. It specifies CASSPGTSGVNQETQYF.

This chain connects TRBV9 to TRBJ2-1; unclear D gene. Trimming stripped 0 bases from V and 7 bases from J, with 8 bases between. CDR3 size: 13 residues. Germline V CDR1 and CDR2: SGDLS, YYNGEE. The CDR3 sequence is CASSVASSNEQFF. CDR3 bases: TGTGCCAGCAGCGTAGCTAGTTCAAATGAGCAGTTCTTC.

This clone showed up just a few times. The rearrangement joins TRBV18 to TRBJ2-7; D perhaps matches TRBD1 (6 bases). The CDR3 is made up of 15 amino acids. V shed 3 bases and J shed 3 bases, with 15 bases lying between them. The germline V gene encodes CDR1 KGHSH and CDR2 LQKENI. The CDR3 spells CASSPQGHASYEQYF. In DNA form, the CDR3 reads TGTGCCAGCTCACCCCAGGGACATGCTAGCTACGAGCAGTACTTC.

This clone has only a few counts. This rearrangement joins TRBV7-2 to TRBJ2-4; D might be TRBD2 (5 bases). V lost 2 bases and J 7 bases, leaving 9 bases between the germline ends. Germline V CDR1 and CDR2: SGHTA, FQGNSA. The CDR3 length is 13 residues. CDR3 amino acids: CASSLKRENIQYF. The CDR3 DNA is TGTGCCAGCAGCTTAAAGAGGGAGAACATTCAGTACTTC.

V is TRBV27 and J is TRBJ2-7; 8 bases align to TRBD2. The germline CDR1 and CDR2 sequences are MNHEY and SMNVEV (reference sequence). The trim removed 8 bases at V and 3 bases at J, leaving 3 bases unmatched. This CDR3 has 12 residues. This CDR3 is CASGTRSYEQYF. In DNA, the CDR3 is TGTGCCAGCGGGACTAGAAGCTACGAGCAGTACTTC.

This chain links TRBV4-2 with TRBJ1-3, with TRBD1 identical over 7 bases. From germline, CDR1 is LGHNA and CDR2 YNFKEQ. This CDR3 is 16 amino acids long. J gave up 0 bases and V 0 bases, and 2 bases lay outside the gene matches. The CDR3 DNA is TGTGCCAGCAGCCAAGAGACAGGGATCTCTGGAAACACCATATATTTT. It translates to CASSQETGISGNTIYF.

The chain uses TRBV2 and TRBJ2-5; TRBD2 matches at 10 bases. The CDR3 has 18 residues. Germline V gene lookup returns CDR1 SNHLY and CDR2 FYNNEI. V dropped 9 bases and J dropped 2; count of bases not matched to a gene: 18. CDR3 sequence reads: CARGGHHPSGRNQETQYF. The CDR3 region has the DNA TGTGCCAGGGGGGGTCACCACCCTAGCGGGAGAAATCAAGAGACCCAGTACTTC.

The gene calls are TRBV7-2 and TRBJ2-5; D remains ambiguous. CDR3 length equals 13 residues. The germline V gene encodes CDR1 SGHTA and CDR2 FQGNSA. V dropped 5 bases and J dropped 3 bases, with 10 bases sitting between them. CDR3 residues: CASSHEEEETQYF. The DNA of the CDR3 is TGTGCCAGCAGCCATGAGGAAGAAGAGACCCAGTACTTC.

The chain employs TRBV2 and TRBJ2-2; no clear D. Germline V gene lookup returns CDR1 SNHLY and CDR2 FYNNEI. The CDR3 extends over 14 amino acids. Trimming took 6 bases from V and 0 from J, leaving 8 bases between them. In nucleotides, the CDR3 is TGTGCCAGCAGCCGTTTCCCGAACACCGGGGAGCTGTTTTTT. Translated, it gives CASSRFPNTGELFF.

This chain uses TRBV7-9 with TRBJ1-1; D is ambiguous. This CDR3 has 17 amino acids. Germline V gene data show CDR1 as SEHNR and CDR2 as FQNEAQ (reference sequence). V lost 0 bases and J lost 3, with 17 bases in between. Here the CDR3 DNA reads TGTGCCAGCAGCTTAGCGACCGGAGGATGGAAGGACACTGAAGCTTTCTTT. Translated, it gives CASSLATGGWKDTEAFF.

CDR3 coding DNA: TGTGCCTTGAAACAGGGGGATTGGAACACTGAAGCTTTCTTT. It specifies CALKQGDWNTEAFF. This chain connects TRBV30 to TRBJ1-1; 8 nucleotides agree with TRBD1. The CDR3 totals 14 residues. Germline CDR1 and CDR2: GTSNPN and SVGIG (reference sequence). Trimming cost V 7 bases and J 1 base; bases outside gene matches: 8.

A note on this clone: Other DNA sequences in the sample encode the same CDR3. V is TRBV5-1 and J is TRBJ2-5, with 11 nucleotides matching TRBD2. The V gene end was trimmed by 4 bases and the J gene end by 1 base; junction bases not matched to a gene: 9. This CDR3 contains 17 residues. Germline V lookup: CDR1 SGHRS, CDR2 YFSETQ. This CDR3 is CASSLSSGLAVQETQYF. The DNA of the CDR3 is TGCGCCAGCAGCCTTAGTTCGGGACTAGCGGTCCAAGAGACCCAGTACTTC.

The CDR3 protein is CASSLFTGIANYGYTF. CDR3 coding DNA: TGTGCCAGCAGCTTGTTTACAGGCATAGCTAACTATGGCTACACCTTC. The chain is built from TRBV5-6 and TRBJ1-2, with D perhaps matching TRBD1 (5 bases). Per the germline V gene, CDR1 is SGHDT and CDR2 is YYEEEE. V was cut by 1 base and J by 0 bases, with 13 bases left in between. The CDR3 totals 16 residues.

In this sample, this clone turned up a few times. This chain uses TRBV15 with TRBJ2-3, with 8 positions matching TRBD2. CDR1 is LNHNV and CDR2 is YYDKDF in the germline V gene (reference sequence). The V gene end was trimmed by 5 bases and the J gene end by 2 bases; junction bases not matched to a gene: 9. The CDR3 contains 16 residues. The CDR3 nucleotides are TGTGCCACCAGCCGCAGACTAGCGCTTGACACAGATACGCAGTATTTT. This codes for CATSRRLALDTDTQYF.